The next 3 T cell receptor beta chains were all read from a single sample in a study of cytomegalovirus exposure and HLA in healthy donors. The PCR ran on 60 Vbeta and 13 Jbeta primers. Clones were read by immunoSEQ multiplex PCR, and TCRdb kept only the in-frame ones, dropping some. The data hold around 150,000 clones, with 80% to 90% observed a single time. Sequencing was done on a sample of PBMCs. These receptor sequences come from a woman in her twenties or thirties in good health and CMV-seropositive.

The V call is TRBV7-9, the J call TRBJ2-1, with unresolved D. The germline V gene has CDR1 SEHNR and CDR2 FQNEAQ (reference sequence). CDR3 length equals 11 residues. Trimming removed 5 bases from V and 10 bases from J, with 9 bases in between. The CDR3 sequence is CASSLSWEQFF. The CDR3 bases are TGTGCCAGCAGCCTTAGTTGGGAGCAGTTCTTC.

The J gene is TRBJ1-3, the V gene TRBV6-5; D is uncertain. V lost 0 bases, J lost 0 bases, and 6 bases lay in between. The CDR3 consists of 15 residues. The germline CDR1 and CDR2 sequences are MNHEY and SVGAGI. The CDR3 sequence: CASSYSRGSGNTIYF. CDR3 coding DNA: TGTGCCAGCAGTTACTCACGGGGCTCTGGAAACACCATATATTTT.

This rearrangement joins TRBV13 to TRBJ1-2; D remains ambiguous. V was trimmed by 8 bases and J by 5 bases, leaving 18 bases between them. The CDR3 contains 14 residues. CDR1 and CDR2 (germline): PRHDT, FYEKMQ (reference sequence). The CDR3, as DNA: TGTGCCAGCGGGCGGGGAGACCGTATTTATGGCTACACCTTC. It yields the protein CASGRGDRIYGYTF.